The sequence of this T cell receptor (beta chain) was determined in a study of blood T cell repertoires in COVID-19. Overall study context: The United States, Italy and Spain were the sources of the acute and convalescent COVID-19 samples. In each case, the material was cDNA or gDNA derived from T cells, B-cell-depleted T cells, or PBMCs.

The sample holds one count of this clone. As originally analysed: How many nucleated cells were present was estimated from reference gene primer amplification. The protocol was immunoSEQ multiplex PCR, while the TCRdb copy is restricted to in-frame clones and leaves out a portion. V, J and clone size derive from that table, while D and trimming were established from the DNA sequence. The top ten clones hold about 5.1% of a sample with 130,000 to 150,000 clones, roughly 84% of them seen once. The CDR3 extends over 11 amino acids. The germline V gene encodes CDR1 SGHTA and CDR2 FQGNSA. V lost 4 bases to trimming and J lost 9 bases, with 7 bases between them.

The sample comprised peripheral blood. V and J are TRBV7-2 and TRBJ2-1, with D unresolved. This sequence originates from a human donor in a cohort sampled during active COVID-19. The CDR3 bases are TGTGCCAGCAGCTACAGCCTTGAGCAGTTCTTC. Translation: CASSYSLEQFF. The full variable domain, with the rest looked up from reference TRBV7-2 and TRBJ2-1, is GAGVSQSPSNKVTEKGKDVELRCDPISGHTALYWYRQSLGQGLEFLIYFQGNSAPDKSGLPSDRFSAERTGGSVSTLTIQRTQQEDSAVYLCASSYSLEQFFGPGTRLTVL.